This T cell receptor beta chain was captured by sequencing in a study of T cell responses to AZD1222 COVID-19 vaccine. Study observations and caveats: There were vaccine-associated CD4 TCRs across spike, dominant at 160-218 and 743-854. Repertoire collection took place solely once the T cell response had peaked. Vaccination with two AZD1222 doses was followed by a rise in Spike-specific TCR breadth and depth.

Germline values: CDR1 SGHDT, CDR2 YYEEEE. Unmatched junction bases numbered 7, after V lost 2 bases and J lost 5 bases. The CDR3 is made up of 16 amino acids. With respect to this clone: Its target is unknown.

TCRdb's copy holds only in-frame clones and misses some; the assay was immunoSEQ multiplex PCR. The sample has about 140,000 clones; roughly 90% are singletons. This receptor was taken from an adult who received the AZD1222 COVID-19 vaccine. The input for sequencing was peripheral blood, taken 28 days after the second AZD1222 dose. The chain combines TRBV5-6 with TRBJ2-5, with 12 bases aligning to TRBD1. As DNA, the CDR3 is TGTGCCAGCAGCTTAATCGGGACAGGGGGCGCGGAGACCCAGTACTTC. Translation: CASSLIGTGGAETQYF.